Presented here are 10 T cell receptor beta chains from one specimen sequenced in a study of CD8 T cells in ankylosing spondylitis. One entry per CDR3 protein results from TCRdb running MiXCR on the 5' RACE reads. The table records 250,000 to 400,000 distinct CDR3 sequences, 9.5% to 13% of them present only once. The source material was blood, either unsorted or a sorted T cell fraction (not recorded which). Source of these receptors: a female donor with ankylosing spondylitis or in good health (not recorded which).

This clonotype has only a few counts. CDR3 DNA sequence: TGCGCCAGCAGCTTGGCCATGGACTCCGGGGGTAGGTACTTC. It yields the protein CASSLAMDSGGRYF. This sequence joins TRBV5-1 and TRBJ2-7; weak D call: TRBD2 (6 bases). The CDR3 contains 14 residues. The germline V gene encodes CDR1 SGHRS and CDR2 YFSETQ. Deletions cut 0 bases from V and 12 bases from J, with 19 bases between.

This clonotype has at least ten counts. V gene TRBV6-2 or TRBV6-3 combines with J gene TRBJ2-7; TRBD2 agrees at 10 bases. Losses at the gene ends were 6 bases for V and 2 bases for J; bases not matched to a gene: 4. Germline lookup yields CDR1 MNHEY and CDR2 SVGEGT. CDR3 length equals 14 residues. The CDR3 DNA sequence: TGTGCCAGCAGACAAGGACTAGCGGCCTACGAGCAGTACTTC. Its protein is CASRQGLAAYEQYF.

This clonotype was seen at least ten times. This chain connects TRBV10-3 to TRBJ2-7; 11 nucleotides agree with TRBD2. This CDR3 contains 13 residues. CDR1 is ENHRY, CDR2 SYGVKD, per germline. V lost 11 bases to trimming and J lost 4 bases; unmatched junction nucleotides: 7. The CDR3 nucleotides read TGTGCCGTTACTAGCGGGAGTTTATACGAGCAGTACTTC. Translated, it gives CAVTSGSLYEQYF.

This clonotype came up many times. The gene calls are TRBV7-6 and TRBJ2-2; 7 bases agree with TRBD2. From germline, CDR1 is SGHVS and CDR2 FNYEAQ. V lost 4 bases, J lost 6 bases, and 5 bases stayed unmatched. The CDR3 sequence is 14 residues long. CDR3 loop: CASSSLRGAGELFF. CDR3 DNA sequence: TGTGCCAGCAGCTCCCTCCGGGGGGCCGGGGAGCTGTTTTTT.

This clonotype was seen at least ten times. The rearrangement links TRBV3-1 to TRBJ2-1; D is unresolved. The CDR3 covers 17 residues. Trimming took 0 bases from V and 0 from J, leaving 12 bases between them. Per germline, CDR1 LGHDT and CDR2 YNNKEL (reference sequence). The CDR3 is CASSQEAARSSYNEQFF. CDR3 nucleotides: TGTGCCAGCAGCCAAGAGGCGGCGCGAAGCTCCTACAATGAGCAGTTCTTC.

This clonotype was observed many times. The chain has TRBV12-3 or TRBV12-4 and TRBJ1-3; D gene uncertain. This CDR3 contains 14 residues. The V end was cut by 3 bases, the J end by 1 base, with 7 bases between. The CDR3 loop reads CASSFMGSGNTIYF. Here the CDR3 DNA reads TGTGCCAGCAGTTTTATGGGTTCTGGAAACACCATATATTTT.

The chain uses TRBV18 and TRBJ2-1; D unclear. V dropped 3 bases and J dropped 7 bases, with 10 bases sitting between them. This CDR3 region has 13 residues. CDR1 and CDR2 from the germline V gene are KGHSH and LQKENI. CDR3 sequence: CASSPKEWNEQFF. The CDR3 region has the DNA TGTGCCAGCTCACCGAAGGAATGGAATGAGCAGTTCTTC.

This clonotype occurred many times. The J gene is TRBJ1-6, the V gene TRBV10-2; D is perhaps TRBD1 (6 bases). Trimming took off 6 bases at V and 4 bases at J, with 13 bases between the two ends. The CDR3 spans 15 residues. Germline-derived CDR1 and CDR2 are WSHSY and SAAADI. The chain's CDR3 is CASRDSVQYNSPLHF. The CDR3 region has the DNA TGCGCCAGCAGGGACAGCGTCCAATATAATTCACCCCTCCACTTT.

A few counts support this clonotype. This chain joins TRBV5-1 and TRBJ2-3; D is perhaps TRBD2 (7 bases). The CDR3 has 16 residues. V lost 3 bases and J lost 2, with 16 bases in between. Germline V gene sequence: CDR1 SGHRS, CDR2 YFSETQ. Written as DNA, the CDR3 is TGCGCCAGCAGCTCCCCGGCGGGGGCCACCACAGATACGCAGTATTTT. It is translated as CASSSPAGATTDTQYF. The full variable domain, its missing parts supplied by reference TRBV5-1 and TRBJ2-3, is KAGVTQTPRYLIKTRGQQVTLSCSPISGHRSVSWYQQTPGQGLQFLFEYFSETQRNKGNFPGRFSGRQFSNSRSEMNVSTLELGDSALYLCASSSPAGATTDTQYFGPGTRLTVL.

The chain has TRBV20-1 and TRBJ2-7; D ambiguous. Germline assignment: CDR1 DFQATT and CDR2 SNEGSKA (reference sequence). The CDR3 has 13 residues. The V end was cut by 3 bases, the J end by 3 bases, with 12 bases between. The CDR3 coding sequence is TGCAGTGCTAGCGGTCCGAATTTCTACGAGCAGTACTTC. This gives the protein CSASGPNFYEQYF.